What follows are 28 T cell receptor beta chains derived from one specimen sequenced in a study of control samples from healthy donors and cancer patients (dated by TCRdb to 2020 to 2022). Libraries were constructed by the immunoSEQ multiplex PCR assay. The table comes from immuneACCESS by way of TCRdb, which keeps in-frame sequences with V and J called. Part of the clones is missing from these tables; in studies checked, under half for an unresolved V gene and the rest for unknown reasons. This sample holds around 150,000 clones; just over 95% were observed only once. The ten largest account for just over 1% of the sample. The sequenced sample was blood. These receptor sequences come from a woman younger than 45 in good health.

In this sample, this clone turned up once. The chain uses TRBV9 and TRBJ1-1; D perhaps matches TRBD1 (5 bases). From germline, CDR1 is SGDLS and CDR2 YYNGEE. The CDR3 consists of 14 residues. V gave up 2 bases and J gave up 4 bases, with 12 bases separating them. The CDR3 spells CASSVGGPSTEAFF. The CDR3, as DNA: TGTGCCAGCAGCGTCGGGGGACCAAGCACTGAAGCTTTCTTT.

V usage is TRBV11-2 and J usage is TRBJ2-3, with D uncertain. The V gene's germline CDR1 is SGHAT and CDR2 FQNNGV. The V end was cut by 0 bases, the J end by 0 bases, with 7 bases between. The CDR3 is 15 amino acids. The CDR3 DNA reads TGTGCCAGCAGCTTAGACGCGTCAAGCACAGATACGCAGTATTTT. As protein: CASSLDASSTDTQYF.

The J gene is TRBJ2-3, the V gene TRBV6-5; D is possibly TRBD1 or TRBD2 (6 bases each). Germline V CDR1 and CDR2: MNHEY, SVGAGI. V was pared by 0 bases and J by 4 bases, with 14 bases between. This CDR3 has 16 residues. The CDR3 DNA reads as TGTGCCAGCAGTTACTCGACTGGAGGGGGGCCAGATACGCAGTATTTT. It encodes CASSYSTGGGPDTQYF.

The chain recombines TRBV10-3 with TRBJ2-7; tentatively, D is TRBD1 or TRBD2 (5 bases each). The CDR3 runs 14 residues. Trimming stripped 6 bases from V and 1 base from J, with 13 bases between. CDR1 and CDR2 from the germline V gene are ENHRY and SYGVKD. The CDR3 DNA reads as TGTGCCATCAGGACCGGGACGGGATCCTACGAGCAGTACTTC. It encodes CAIRTGTGSYEQYF.

The genes are TRBV5-6 and TRBJ1-3; a possible D gene is TRBD1 (6 bases). This CDR3 region has 16 residues. The germline CDR1 and CDR2 sequences are SGHDT and YYEEEE. The V end was cut by 3 bases, the J end by 1 base, with 14 bases between. The CDR3 nucleotides are TGTGCCAGCAGCTGGGGACAAGGACCATCTGGAAACACCATATATTTT. It is translated as CASSWGQGPSGNTIYF.

The chain has TRBV7-6 and TRBJ1-4; D is ambiguous. The CDR3 is made up of 15 amino acids. The germline V gene has CDR1 SGHVS and CDR2 FNYEAQ. Trimming took 5 bases from V and 5 from J, leaving 15 bases between them. The CDR3 nucleotides read TGTGCCAGCAGCCCCCAGAGGGTAGGGAATGAAAAACTGTTTTTT. This codes for CASSPQRVGNEKLFF.

The chain links TRBV7-9 to TRBJ1-3; D unresolved. The V gene's germline CDR1 is SEHNR and CDR2 FQNEAQ (reference sequence). The CDR3 length is 15 residues. With 4 bases removed from V and 4 bases from J, the gap between germline ends came to 14 bases. In DNA, the CDR3 is TGTGCCAGCAGCTCCCCTGTAGACGACGGAAACACCATATATTTT. It is translated as CASSSPVDDGNTIYF. The full variable domain, rest sourced from reference TRBV7-9 and TRBJ1-3, is DTGVSQNPRHKITKRGQNVTFRCDPISEHNRLYWYRQTLGQGPEFLTYFQNEAQLEKSRLLSDRFSAERPKGSFSTLEIQRTEQGDSAMYLCASSSPVDDGNTIYFGEGSWLTVV.

The rearrangement uses TRBV4-1 and TRBJ1-1; perhaps TRBD1 as D (5 bases). Germline CDR1 is MGHRA and CDR2 is YSYEKL. This CDR3 comprises 15 residues. V was shortened by 3 bases and J by 0 bases, with 11 bases between the two germline ends. The CDR3 loop reads CASSQSTAMNTEAFF. The CDR3 nucleotides are TGCGCCAGCAGCCAGTCGACAGCGATGAACACTGAAGCTTTCTTT.

For the CDR3, the DNA is TGTGCCAGCAGTTTTCAGGGTTGGAACACTGAAGCTTTCTTT. Its translation: CASSFQGWNTEAFF. The chain recombines TRBV28 with TRBJ1-1; D is perhaps TRBD1 (5 bases). Trimming stripped 3 bases from V and 1 base from J, with 9 bases between. The CDR3 consists of 14 residues. Germline lookup yields CDR1 MDHEN and CDR2 SYDVKM.

The rearrangement uses TRBV7-8 and TRBJ2-7, with no clear D. CDR1 and CDR2 from the germline V gene are SGHVS and FQNEAQ. V was pared by 1 base and J by 3 bases, with 7 bases between. The CDR3 is 13 residues long. The CDR3 loop reads CASSLERFYEQYF. The CDR3 DNA reads as TGTGCCAGCAGCTTAGAAAGATTCTACGAGCAGTACTTC.

This chain links TRBV2 with TRBJ1-4; maybe TRBD1 (8 bases). The J call may be mistaken, given a closer DNA end match to TRBJ2-2. CDR3 length: 15 amino acids. Germline loops: CDR1 SNHLY, CDR2 FYNNEI. The chain's CDR3 is CASTDGGTGSRELFF. The CDR3 DNA reads TGTGCCAGCACCGACGGGGGGACAGGAAGCCGGGAGCTGTTTTTT.

CDR3 amino acids: CASKTAGNTEAFF. CDR3 bases: TGTGCCAGTAAAACGGCCGGGAACACTGAAGCTTTCTTT. J is TRBJ1-1 and V is TRBV19; D gene unclear. Germline CDR1 LNHDA, CDR2 SQIVND (reference sequence). Trimming cost V 7 bases and J 1 base, with 10 bases left between them. CDR3 size: 13 residues.

The chain is built from TRBV5-1 and TRBJ2-1; tentatively, D is TRBD1 (8 bases). V lost 2 bases and J lost 5, with 17 bases in between. This CDR3 region has 16 residues. Germline assignment: CDR1 SGHRS and CDR2 YFSETQ. CDR3 in amino acids: CASSFQTGGVNNEQFF. For the CDR3, the DNA is TGCGCCAGCAGCTTTCAAACAGGGGGGGTAAACAATGAGCAGTTCTTC.

V is TRBV11-2 and J is TRBJ2-1; a possible D gene is TRBD2 (6 bases). Deletions cut 5 bases from V and 3 bases from J, with 11 bases between. This CDR3 has 14 amino acids. The germline CDR1 and CDR2 sequences are SGHAT and FQNNGV. CDR3 in DNA: TGTGCCAGCAGCACCAGGGACTTCTACAATGAGCAGTTCTTC. Residues: CASSTRDFYNEQFF.

The CDR3 nucleotides are TGTGCCAGCAGTTTGGGGAATGAGCAGTTCTTC. Protein sequence: CASSLGNEQFF. J is TRBJ2-1 and V is TRBV12-3 or TRBV12-4, with D uncertain. V gave up 3 bases and J gave up 7 bases, with 4 bases separating them. This CDR3 has 11 amino acids.

This chain connects TRBV18 to TRBJ2-7; tentative D call: TRBD2 (5 bases). Trimming stripped 3 bases from V and 3 bases from J, with 15 bases between. The CDR3 is 15 residues long. Germline V gene data show CDR1 as KGHSH and CDR2 as LQKENI. CDR3 sequence: CASSPSRATSYEQYF. CDR3 nucleotide sequence: TGTGCCAGCTCACCGTCGCGGGCCACCAGCTACGAGCAGTACTTC.

This chain uses TRBV7-6 with TRBJ2-1, with 8 bases matching TRBD1. From germline, CDR1 is SGHVS and CDR2 FNYEAQ. V lost 1 base and J lost 2; bases outside the gene matches: 1. This CDR3 spans 15 amino acids. CDR3: CASSLGQGTYNEQFF. As DNA, the CDR3 is TGTGCCAGCAGCTTAGGACAGGGGACCTACAATGAGCAGTTCTTC.

This clone has a single count. The chain employs TRBV19 and TRBJ2-7; TRBD1 aligns across 10 bases. The length of the CDR3 is 15 residues. V lost 5 bases, J lost 2 bases, and 6 bases stayed unmatched. Germline V gives CDR1 LNHDA, CDR2 SQIVND (reference sequence). CDR3 sequence (DNA): TGTGCCAGTAGTCCCGGGACAGGGGACGCCTACGAGCAGTACTTC. The encoded protein is CASSPGTGDAYEQYF. Based on the CDR3 plus reference TRBV19 and TRBJ2-7, the full variable domain is DGGITQSPKYLFRKEGQNVTLSCEQNLNHDAMYWYRQDPGQGLRLIYYSQIVNDFQKGDIAEGYSVSREKKESFPLTVTSAQKNPTAFYLCASSPGTGDAYEQYFGPGTRLTVT.

The chain links TRBV19 to TRBJ1-1; unclear D gene. Trimming pared 3 bases from V and 5 bases from J, leaving 13 bases between. In germline, CDR1 is LNHDA, CDR2 SQIVND (reference sequence). The CDR3 runs 14 residues. CDR3 in DNA: TGTGCCAGTAGTATGTATGCGCGGATGACTGAAGCTTTCTTT. Encoded protein: CASSMYARMTEAFF.

The CDR3 DNA follows: TGTGCCTGGAGTGGTCGGGATACGCAGTATTTT. This translates into CAWSGRDTQYF. The V call is TRBV30, the J call TRBJ2-3; D is undetermined. V was pared by 1 base and J by 6 bases, with 5 bases between. This CDR3 spans 11 amino acids. Germline CDR1 and CDR2: GTSNPN and SVGIG (reference sequence).

The chain is built from TRBV6-1 and TRBJ2-5, with 10 bases identical to TRBD2. With 4 bases clipped from V and 4 bases from J, the junction kept 9 bases outside the gene matches. This CDR3 is built from 16 residues. Germline V lookup: CDR1 MNHNS, CDR2 SASEGT. The chain's CDR3 is CASSALRAGGPETQYF. CDR3 sequence (DNA): TGTGCCAGCAGTGCCCTCAGAGCGGGGGGGCCAGAGACCCAGTACTTC.

The V gene is TRBV14, the J gene TRBJ1-1; TRBD1 matches at 8 bases. This CDR3 contains 15 residues. Losses at the gene ends were 2 bases for V and 5 bases for J; bases not matched to a gene: 7. Germline V lookup: CDR1 SGHDN, CDR2 FVKESK. CDR3: CASSQRTGRGTEAFF. CDR3 sequence (DNA): TGTGCCAGCAGCCAACGGACAGGGCGGGGAACTGAAGCTTTCTTT.

J is TRBJ1-2 and V is TRBV11-2; D unresolved. CDR1 and CDR2 from the germline V gene are SGHAT and FQNNGV. This CDR3 has 14 residues. V lost 6 bases and J 1 base, leaving 12 bases between the germline ends. As DNA, the CDR3 is TGTGCCAGCAGGCCCAACAAGGTTAACTATGGCTACACCTTC. Translating gives CASRPNKVNYGYTF.

The J gene is TRBJ2-7, the V gene TRBV28; no definite D call. This CDR3 comprises 11 residues. Germline-derived CDR1 and CDR2 are MDHEN and SYDVKM. Trimming shortened V by 4 bases and J by 2 bases, and 3 bases separated the two germline ends. As DNA, the CDR3 is TGTGCCAGCAGTTCGCCCTACGAGCAGTACTTC. Its protein is CASSSPYEQYF.

The chain has TRBV9 and TRBJ2-3; 10 nucleotides line up with TRBD2. After removal of 0 bases from V and 2 bases from J, the junction contained 6 bases not matched to a gene. There are 17 residues in the CDR3. Looked up from germline, CDR1 is SGDLS and CDR2 is YYNGEE. The CDR3 sequence: CASSVGLAGAHTDTQYF. CDR3 nucleotides: TGTGCCAGCAGCGTAGGACTAGCGGGCGCCCACACAGATACGCAGTATTTT.

This sequence joins TRBV19 and TRBJ2-3; D possibly corresponds to TRBD2 (5 bases). CDR1 LNHDA and CDR2 SQIVND come from the germline V gene (reference sequence). Deletions cut 8 bases from V and 0 bases from J, with 9 bases between. The CDR3 runs to 13 residues. The chain's CDR3 is CASSWTSTDTQYF. DNA for the CDR3: TGTGCCAGTTCATGGACTAGCACAGATACGCAGTATTTT.

A single count supports this clone. The chain recombines TRBV6-6 with TRBJ2-1, with 9 bases aligning to TRBD2. Germline V gene data show CDR1 as MNHNY and CDR2 as SVGAGI (reference sequence). The CDR3 spans 20 residues. J lost 0 bases, V lost 6 bases, and 18 bases had no gene match. Here the CDR3 reads CASSKSIAGAEIFSYNEQFF. CDR3 sequence (DNA): TGTGCCAGCAGCAAGTCCATAGCGGGGGCAGAAATATTCTCCTACAATGAGCAGTTCTTC.

The chain has TRBV10-3 and TRBJ2-1, with D possibly being TRBD1 (7 bases). This CDR3 spans 14 amino acids. With 10 bases removed from V and 5 bases from J, the gap between germline ends came to 18 bases. Germline lookup yields CDR1 ENHRY and CDR2 SYGVKD. This CDR3 reads CATRGAGRNNEQFF. Written as DNA, the CDR3 is TGTGCCACCAGGGGGGCAGGGAGGAACAATGAGCAGTTCTTC.